This T cell receptor beta chain comes out of a study of early T cells in non-severe SARS-CoV-2 infection. Study context: The chains were unpaired, and the sequenced material was bulk RNA from unsorted whole blood.

TCRdb recomputed calls from the 5' RACE reads with MiXCR, one row per CDR3 protein. The sample has tens of thousands of distinct CDR3 sequences; roughly 10% are singletons. CDR1 DFQATT and CDR2 SNEGSKA come from the germline V gene (reference sequence). The CDR3 contains 16 residues. Trimming removed 0 bases from V and 0 bases from J, with 13 bases in between. Study-level points and caveats: Matches to VDJdb favored anti-spike CD8 responses and missed private and CD4 specificities.

As to this clonotype: Its antigen remains unidentified.

The chain has TRBV20-1 and TRBJ2-3; no definite D call. Material for sequencing was whole blood. The sequence was obtained from an adult who was a healthcare worker with PCR-confirmed SARS-CoV-2 infection or an uninfected control (not recorded which). In DNA form, the CDR3 reads TGCAGTGCTAGAGATTTGGACCGAACTAGCACAGATACGCAGTATTTT. Its translation is CSARDLDRTSTDTQYF.